These 15 T cell receptor beta chains came from one sample sequenced in a study of blood T cell repertoires in COVID-19. Profiling relied on immunoSEQ multiplex PCR, and the TCRdb table lists in-frame clones only, not all of them. Seen here are roughly 370,000 clones, approximately 87% observed once, and the top ten hold 10%. Sample: PBMCs or T cells enriched from blood (not recorded which). The receptors here all came from a woman aged 50 to 60 who had recovered from COVID-19.

V is TRBV28 and J is TRBJ1-2; 7 nucleotides line up with TRBD1. Trimming removed 2 bases from V and 4 bases from J; junction bases left unmatched: 7. CDR1 MDHEN and CDR2 SYDVKM come from the germline V gene. The CDR3 sequence is 15 residues long. CDR3 sequence reads: CASSLVHRGPYGYTF. The CDR3 coding sequence is TGTGCCAGCAGTTTAGTTCACAGGGGCCCCTATGGCTACACCTTC.

V usage is TRBV28 and J usage is TRBJ1-1; TRBD1 might be the D (6 bases). The CDR3 covers 12 residues. Trimming shortened V by 7 bases and J by 4 bases, and 10 bases separated the two germline ends. CDR1 and CDR2 (germline): MDHEN, SYDVKM. CDR3 loop: CASIGGFTEAFF. Here the CDR3 DNA reads TGTGCCAGCATAGGGGGATTCACTGAAGCTTTCTTT.

The chain links TRBV28 to TRBJ1-4; the D is unclear. Per the germline V gene, CDR1 is MDHEN and CDR2 is SYDVKM. The CDR3 sequence is 14 residues long. V lost 2 bases to trimming and J lost 8 bases, with 12 bases between them. CDR3 coding DNA: TGTGCCAGCAGTTTAAGCCAAATGAGGGAAAAACTGTTTTTT. Encoded protein: CASSLSQMREKLFF.

This clone was found a few times. V gene TRBV28 combines with J gene TRBJ2-7; 10 bases agree with TRBD1. The germline V gene encodes CDR1 MDHEN and CDR2 SYDVKM. With V trimmed by 7 bases and J by 2 bases, 5 bases remained unmatched. The length of the CDR3 is 14 residues. The CDR3 loop is CASMRQGAPYEQYF. The CDR3 bases are TGTGCCAGCATGAGACAGGGGGCTCCCTACGAGCAGTACTTC. The whole variable domain, filled in from reference TRBV28 and TRBJ2-7, reads DVKVTQSSRYLVKRTGEKVFLECVQDMDHENMFWYRQDPGLGLRLIYFSYDVKMKEKGDIPEGYSVSREKKERFSLILESASTNQTSMYLCASMRQGAPYEQYFGPGTRLTVT.

The genes are TRBV25-1 and TRBJ1-6; the D gene is possibly TRBD1 (6 bases). The V gene lost 6 bases and the J gene lost 0 bases, with 9 bases spanning the gap. Looked up from germline, CDR1 is MGHDK and CDR2 is SYGVNS. The CDR3 runs to 15 residues. CDR3 amino acids: CASSDRSSYNSPLHF. For the CDR3, the DNA is TGTGCCAGCAGCGACAGGAGCTCCTATAATTCACCCCTCCACTTT.

The J gene is TRBJ1-2, the V gene TRBV28; 7 bases line up with TRBD1. The germline gives CDR1 MDHEN, CDR2 SYDVKM. The CDR3 covers 14 residues. The V gene end was trimmed by 7 bases and the J gene end by 4 bases; junction bases not matched to a gene: 9. Written as DNA, the CDR3 is TGTGCCAGCATTTCGACAGGGAGGTTCTATGGCTACACCTTC. It encodes CASISTGRFYGYTF.

The CDR3 region has the DNA TGCGCCAGCAGCCAAGATCGAGCGGGGAGCACAGATACGCAGTATTTT. The encoded protein is CASSQDRAGSTDTQYF. The rearrangement joins TRBV4-3 to TRBJ2-3; 7 bases agree with TRBD2. V gave up 0 bases and J gave up 0 bases; unmatched junction bases: 3. CDR1 and CDR2 (germline): LGHNA, YSLEER. This CDR3 is built from 16 residues.

As DNA, the CDR3 is TGTGCCAGCAGTTTCGGACAGGGTGCCCTAATGGGAAACACCATATATTTT. Translation gives CASSFGQGALMGNTIYF. V is TRBV28 and J is TRBJ1-3; 8 positions agree with TRBD1. Looked up from germline, CDR1 is MDHEN and CDR2 is SYDVKM. This CDR3 is 17 amino acids long. J was trimmed by 4 bases and V by 3 bases; bases with no gene match: 11.

The V gene is TRBV7-9, the J gene TRBJ1-5, with D maybe TRBD1 (6 bases). Germline V CDR1 and CDR2: SEHNR, FQNEAQ (reference sequence). Trimming cost V 10 bases and J 4 bases, with 20 bases left between them. The CDR3 consists of 15 residues. In DNA, the CDR3 is TGTGCCACCTCTCCACCGGGGGGGGCGAATCAGCCCCAGCATTTT. It translates to CATSPPGGANQPQHF.

The CDR3 region is CASSSGGNSPLHF. The DNA for the CDR3 is TGTGCCAGCAGTTCAGGGGGTAATTCACCCCTCCACTTT. J is TRBJ1-6 and V is TRBV3-1 (or the pseudogene TRBV3-2), with 7 bases that match TRBD1. CDR3 length: 13 residues. Germline lookup yields CDR1 LGHDT and CDR2 YNNKEL (reference sequence). The J segment lost 6 bases and the V segment lost 6 bases, leaving 2 bases of the junction unmatched.

This clone was detected once. The sample carries other DNA sequences with the same CDR3. V usage is TRBV27 and J usage is TRBJ2-1; TRBD1 matches at 9 bases. Losses at the gene ends were 6 bases for V and 5 bases for J; bases not matched to a gene: 8. There are 15 residues in the CDR3. Germline loops: CDR1 MNHEY, CDR2 SMNVEV (reference sequence). The CDR3: CASSLSGTGHNEQFF. The CDR3 region has the DNA TGTGCCAGCAGCCTCTCCGGGACAGGGCACAATGAGCAGTTCTTC.

The J gene is TRBJ1-1, the V gene TRBV5-1; no clear D gene. Trimming removed 3 bases at V and 5 bases at J, with 17 bases between. Germline CDR1 reads SGHRS; CDR2 reads YFSETQ. The CDR3 extends over 15 amino acids. CDR3 in amino acids: CASSSLGEGSTEAFF. The CDR3 coding sequence is TGCGCCAGCAGCTCCCTGGGAGAGGGATCAACTGAAGCTTTCTTT.

CDR3 nucleotides: TGTGCCAGCAGCATACAATCCGGGAGCTCTGGAAACACCATATATTTT. It is translated as CASSIQSGSSGNTIYF. The gene calls are TRBV7-9 and TRBJ1-3; D gene uncertain. The CDR3 contains 16 residues. In germline, CDR1 is SEHNR, CDR2 FQNEAQ (reference sequence). V was trimmed by 5 bases and J by 0 bases, leaving 14 bases between them.

This chain joins TRBV6-1 and TRBJ1-4; no clear D gene. The V and J ends lost 2 bases and 7 bases respectively, with 11 bases between them. CDR1 is MNHNS, CDR2 SASEGT, per germline. CDR3 length equals 14 residues. The CDR3 bases are TGTGCCAGCAGTGAATCTCTAACCGGTGAAAAACTGTTTTTT. It yields the protein CASSESLTGEKLFF.

V is TRBV2 and J is TRBJ1-2; 9 bases match TRBD1. The germline V gene encodes CDR1 SNHLY and CDR2 FYNNEI. The length of the CDR3 is 14 residues. J was trimmed by 4 bases and V by 5 bases; bases with no gene match: 5. CDR3 DNA sequence: TGTGCCAGCAGTACGGACAGGGGAAGCTATGGCTACACCTTC. Protein: CASSTDRGSYGYTF.